The 19 T cell receptor beta chains listed next were all sequenced from one sample in a study of blood T cell repertoires in COVID-19. Using immunoSEQ multiplex PCR, the repertoire was profiled, and TCRdb retains in-frame clones only, with some absent. The sample yields about 280,000 clones, approximately 91% seen once. The specimen sequenced was PBMCs or T cells enriched from blood (not recorded which). The origin of the receptors is a woman younger than 45 who had recovered from COVID-19.

The chain recombines TRBV7-9 with TRBJ1-2; D call uncertain. Germline CDR1 and CDR2: SEHNR and FQNEAQ (reference sequence). This CDR3 comprises 15 residues. Deletions cut 5 bases from V and 6 bases from J, with 19 bases between. CDR3 nucleotide sequence: TGTGCCAGCAGCCAAAGCTCCCAACAGATTCATGGCTACACCTTC. It translates to CASSQSSQQIHGYTF.

This clone was observed a single time. The chain combines TRBV15 with TRBJ2-1, with D possibly matching TRBD1 (6 bases). The ends were cut back, 3 bases at V and 4 bases at J, with 19 bases in the middle. Germline values: CDR1 LNHNV, CDR2 YYDKDF (reference sequence). CDR3 length: 17 residues. The CDR3 DNA sequence: TGTGCCACCAGCAGCCCAATCAGGGGAGTGCGGTACAATGAGCAGTTCTTC. Translating gives CATSSPIRGVRYNEQFF.

To note about this clone: The same CDR3 can be traced to other DNA sequences in this sample. The V call is TRBV19, the J call TRBJ1-2; D remains ambiguous. This CDR3 region has 13 residues. V was shortened by 3 bases and J by 2 bases, with 7 bases between the two germline ends. Germline-derived CDR1 and CDR2 are LNHDA and SQIVND (reference sequence). CDR3: CASSIRGNYGYTF. In DNA, the CDR3 is TGTGCCAGTAGTATTAGAGGGAACTATGGCTACACCTTC.

The chain is built from TRBV5-1 and TRBJ1-4; D perhaps matches TRBD1 (6 bases). Germline V gives CDR1 SGHRS, CDR2 YFSETQ. The CDR3 has 16 amino acids. Trimming stripped 1 base from V and 0 bases from J, with 10 bases between. The CDR3 nucleotides read TGCGCCAGCAGCTTGTCAGGGGTGGCAACTAATGAAAAACTGTTTTTT. It codes for CASSLSGVATNEKLFF.

This clone was counted between two and nine times. The CDR3 region is CATSRGPVDSGNTIYF. The CDR3 DNA reads TGTGCCACCAGCAGAGGCCCGGTCGACTCTGGAAACACCATATATTTT. V is TRBV15 and J is TRBJ1-3; D is unresolved. CDR1 LNHNV and CDR2 YYDKDF come from the germline V gene (reference sequence). V dropped 1 base and J dropped 0 bases, with 10 bases sitting between them. This CDR3 is built from 16 residues. Based on the CDR3 plus reference TRBV15 and TRBJ1-3, the full variable domain is DAMVIQNPRYQVTQFGKPVTLSCSQTLNHNVMYWYQQKSSQAPKLLFHYYDKDFNNEADTPDNFQSRRPNTSFCFLDIRSPGLGDTAMYLCATSRGPVDSGNTIYFGEGSWLTVV.

The gene calls are TRBV9 and TRBJ1-1; TRBD1 is a possible D gene (6 bases). The CDR3 is made up of 13 amino acids. Germline V CDR1 and CDR2: SGDLS, YYNGEE. V lost 3 bases, J lost 5 bases, and 11 bases lay in between. CDR3 sequence reads: CASSEGGNTEAFF. The CDR3 DNA reads TGTGCCAGCAGCGAGGGGGGGAATACTGAAGCTTTCTTT.

V usage is TRBV10-3 and J usage is TRBJ2-7; D may be TRBD2 (6 bases). The germline V gene encodes CDR1 ENHRY and CDR2 SYGVKD. The CDR3 spans 13 residues. Trimming took off 7 bases at V and 2 bases at J, with 12 bases between the two ends. CDR3 sequence reads: CAITGGITYEQYF. In DNA form, the CDR3 reads TGTGCCATCACAGGAGGGATTACCTACGAGCAGTACTTC.

As for this clone: An end of the junction does not agree with germline; a read error may underlie this. The chain couples TRBV19 to TRBJ1-1; D not certain. Per germline, CDR1 LNHDA and CDR2 SQIVND (reference sequence). CDR3 length: 12 amino acids. CDR3 loop: CASNTNRGEGFF. The CDR3 DNA follows: TGTGCCAGTAATACAAACCGGGGTGAAGGCTTTTTT. Complete variable domain (other parts from reference TRBV19 and TRBJ1-1): DGGITQSPKYLFRKEGQNVTLSCEQNLNHDAMYWYRQDPGQGLRLIYYSQIVNDFQKGDIAEGYSVSREKKESFPLTVTSAQKNPTAFYLCASNTNRGEGFFGQGTRLTVV.

V is TRBV7-2 and J is TRBJ2-1; TRBD2 is a possible D gene (5 bases). CDR1 SGHTA and CDR2 FQGNSA come from the germline V gene. This CDR3 has 16 amino acids. The V end was cut by 1 base, the J end by 4 bases, with 14 bases between. This chain's CDR3 is CASSLVWASRYNEQFF. The CDR3, as DNA: TGTGCCAGCAGCTTAGTTTGGGCTAGCAGGTACAATGAGCAGTTCTTC.

As concerns this clone: One junction end disagrees with the germline gene, perhaps due to a read error. The J gene is TRBJ2-3, the V gene TRBV24-1, with D possibly being TRBD2 (6 bases). This CDR3 has 15 residues. From germline, CDR1 is KGHDR and CDR2 SFDVKD. The CDR3 DNA sequence: TGTGCCGCCAGTGATTCCGGGGACTTGCCGGATACGCAGTATTTT. Translating gives CAASDSGDLPDTQYF.

The chain employs TRBV13 and TRBJ2-3; TRBD1 is a possible D gene (5 bases). Germline V gene lookup returns CDR1 PRHDT and CDR2 FYEKMQ (reference sequence). Deletions cut 5 bases from V and 4 bases from J, with 19 bases between. The CDR3 runs to 16 residues. The CDR3 spells CASSPPAVGLPDTQYF. In nucleotides, the CDR3 is TGTGCCAGCAGCCCGCCAGCTGTGGGGCTCCCAGATACGCAGTATTTT.

In this sample, this clone turned up once. This sequence joins TRBV7-9 and TRBJ2-7; D possibly corresponds to TRBD1 (7 bases). The CDR3 length is 14 residues. Germline V CDR1 and CDR2: SEHNR, FQNEAQ (reference sequence). Deletions cut 5 bases from V and 5 bases from J, with 16 bases between. The CDR3 region is CASSPGGRLHEQYF. CDR3 DNA sequence: TGTGCCAGCAGCCCAGGGGGGAGGTTACACGAGCAGTACTTC. Based on the CDR3 plus reference TRBV7-9 and TRBJ2-7, the full variable domain is DTGVSQNPRHKITKRGQNVTFRCDPISEHNRLYWYRQTLGQGPEFLTYFQNEAQLEKSRLLSDRFSAERPKGSFSTLEIQRTEQGDSAMYLCASSPGGRLHEQYFGPGTRLTVT.

The chain couples TRBV6-2 or TRBV6-3 to TRBJ2-7; TRBD2 aligns across 7 bases. J lost 3 bases, V lost 6 bases, and 11 bases had no gene match. CDR3 length equals 15 residues. The germline gives CDR1 MNHEY, CDR2 SVGEGT. CDR3 DNA sequence: TGTGCCAGCAGCGACTCCGGGCGGGGGAGCTACGAGCAGTACTTC. As protein: CASSDSGRGSYEQYF.

V is TRBV9 and J is TRBJ1-2, with TRBD1 identical over 8 bases. Germline V gene data show CDR1 as SGDLS and CDR2 as YYNGEE. The CDR3 spans 15 residues. J was trimmed by 7 bases and V by 0 bases; bases with no gene match: 8. CDR3 loop: CASSVVAGGSRGYTF. The CDR3 region has the DNA TGTGCCAGCAGCGTAGTAGCAGGGGGCTCTCGTGGCTACACCTTC.

V is TRBV9 and J is TRBJ2-3; TRBD2 is a possible D gene (6 bases). With 3 bases removed from V and 2 bases from J, the gap between germline ends came to 10 bases. CDR3 length equals 14 residues. Germline values: CDR1 SGDLS, CDR2 YYNGEE. DNA for the CDR3: TGTGCCAGCAGCGAAGGAGGGTACACAGATACGCAGTATTTT. Translated: CASSEGGYTDTQYF.

The chain employs TRBV7-9 and TRBJ2-7, with D possibly TRBD1 on 5 matching bases. The V end was cut by 3 bases, the J end by 0 bases, with 6 bases between. The CDR3 has 13 residues. CDR1 and CDR2 (germline): SEHNR, FQNEAQ (reference sequence). The CDR3 nucleotides are TGTGCCAGCAGCTTCGACAGCTCCTACGAGCAGTACTTC. Protein: CASSFDSSYEQYF.

The chain joins TRBV5-1 to TRBJ1-4; 10 bases are a match to TRBD1. The germline V gene has CDR1 SGHRS and CDR2 YFSETQ. The CDR3 extends over 15 amino acids. The V gene end was trimmed by 0 bases and the J gene end by 8 bases; junction bases not matched to a gene: 4. The CDR3 loop reads CASSLAGTGEEKLFF. The CDR3 DNA follows: TGCGCCAGCAGCTTGGCCGGGACAGGGGAAGAAAAACTGTTTTTT.

This clone was seen only once. The rearrangement links TRBV2 to TRBJ2-2; 9 bases match TRBD2. CDR1 is SNHLY, CDR2 FYNNEI, per germline. Germline trimming cut 4 bases from V and 3 bases from J; bases unmatched to any gene: 6. This CDR3 is built from 16 residues. CDR3 in DNA: TGTGCCAGCAGTGTCGGCGGGGGGGCTTACACCGGGGAGCTGTTTTTT. Its translation: CASSVGGGAYTGELFF.

The chain couples TRBV5-1 to TRBJ2-3, with D perhaps TRBD2 (6 bases). Per the germline V gene, CDR1 is SGHRS and CDR2 is YFSETQ. V was trimmed by 7 bases and J by 2 bases, leaving 20 bases between them. The CDR3 contains 16 residues. The CDR3 region is CASASFRDSPTDTQYF. Here the CDR3 DNA reads TGCGCCAGCGCCTCTTTCCGGGACTCCCCCACAGATACGCAGTATTTT.